A single TCR beta chain is shown here with its context. The target antigen is unknown. This sample is drawn from a study of cytomegalovirus exposure and HLA in healthy donors. Study results and caveats: The classifier reportedly diagnosed cytomegalovirus status with high specificity and sensitivity. Researchers reported that a few CMV-associated chains were confirmed in vitro as CMV antigen-specific.

The assay was immunoSEQ multiplex PCR, and TCRdb's table has in-frame clones only and misses some. This sample has about 140,000 clones, with roughly four fifths found just once. The receptor comes from a woman aged 25 to 39 in good health and CMV-seronegative. Sequencing used PBMCs.

The CDR3 is CASSSQGAPTDTQYF. CDR3 coding DNA: TGTGCCAGCAGTTCTCAGGGGGCACCGACAGATACGCAGTATTTT. This chain links TRBV7-3 with TRBJ2-3; 8 positions match TRBD1. Germline V CDR1 and CDR2: SGHTA, FQGTGA. The V and J ends lost 6 bases and 3 bases, in that order; junction bases with no gene match: 8. This CDR3 is 15 amino acids long.